This TCR beta chain comes out of a study of T cells in placental villitis. Some background on the complete study: To test an allograft-versus-infection hypothesis, the study compared placental TCR-beta repertoires across three groups: villitis of unknown etiology, unaffected controls matched for gestational age, and infectious villitis.

Study-level results and caveats: Small amounts of decidua were contained in the paraffin blocks, so some of the captured T cells, especially in controls, may have been decidual rather than villous infiltrates. Sequencing bulk tissue made it impossible to distinguish helper, regulatory or cytotoxic T cells or to tell maternal from fetal T cells, and the approach excluded gamma-delta receptors. CMV-specific clone frequencies were higher in infectious CMV cases than in villitis of unknown etiology (0.011 vs 0.001), and the villitis of unknown etiology frequencies did not differ from those of controls.

The study included five infectious villitis placentae (four with confirmed cytomegalovirus and one with Toxoplasma gondii), and these placentae were not matched to the other groups. Mothers with infectious villitis were younger, had smaller fetuses, and delivered preterm or experienced intrauterine demise in two cases. Placentae were collected after delivery and examined grossly and histologically before archival tissue was selected. Five 10-micron scrolls were cut from each FFPE block, and DNA was isolated using the AllPrep DNA/RNA FFPE Tissue kit. DNA concentration and purity were evaluated by NanoDrop, whereas RNA quality was assessed on a Bioanalyzer. Via the germline V gene (reference sequence), CDR1 is SGHNT and CDR2 YYREEE. Trimming at the junction amounts to 4 bases on V and 9 bases on J, and the germline ends lie 14 bases apart. The CDR3 measures 13 amino acids from cysteine to phenylalanine. Of all the DNA, just the CDR3 is kept, 39 bases in frame from base 1.

On this clone: There is no known antigen for this receptor. No qualities accompany the bases; no much larger clone lies one base away.

Amplification of TCR-beta CDR3 regions from genomic DNA was performed with the immunoSEQ v4 bias-controlled multiplex PCR assay, which was run blinded to group allocation. To estimate the quantities of nucleated cells and T cells in each sample, reference gene primers were added alongside the TCR-beta primers. Sequencing of the libraries was performed on an Illumina MiSeq with a 100-cycle paired-end protocol. Concerning the study's data processing: The immunoSEQ Analyzer software was used to calculate diversity and richness, with richness measured by iChao1 and clonality based on Pielou evenness and Shannon diversity (range 0-1, where higher values mean less diversity). CDR3 amino acid sequences together with V/J genes were queried against VDJdb for CMV, EBV and influenza A specificities, with confidence 3 and substitution 2 applied. The Morisita-Horn index was used to assess how much TCR-beta amino acid clonotypes overlapped between the villitis of unknown etiology, infectious villitis and control repertoires. In its TCRdb copy, this immuneACCESS table keeps in-frame sequences only and misses some clones. Where compared with another copy, unresolved V genes explain less than half of these, and the others have no known cause. The V and J calls and clone size come from that table; D and trimming were worked out from the DNA. The sample records roughly 3,400 clones, 60% to 80% of which are singletons. In total, the top ten clones hold 15% to 20% of the sample.

The chain joins TRBV5-4 to TRBJ2-1; no D gene can be assigned with confidence. Specimen: placental tissue containing maternal and fetal cells. The origin of this receptor is a human patient with infectious villitis; the placental T cells may come from both mother and fetus. The CDR3 region has the sequence CASSPAWVGEQFF. The bases are TGTGCCAGCAGCCCAGCTTGGGTTGGTGAGCAGTTCTTC.